Below, 22 T cell receptor beta chains from the same sample are listed, as sequenced in a study of T-cell memory formation after mild COVID-19. TCRdb processed the 5' RACE reads anew with MiXCR; each CDR3 protein has one entry. This sample has about 400,000 distinct CDR3 sequences, with around 17% found just once. The material sequenced was PBMCs or a T cell subset sorted from them (not recorded which). The receptors shown here come from a man aged 18 to 35 who had mild COVID-19 (a few samples of this study predate the infection). Cell type and time point are not known.

This clonotype was detected a few times. The chain is built from TRBV11-2 and TRBJ2-2; no definite D call. The germline V gene has CDR1 SGHAT and CDR2 FQNNGV. Trimming removed 0 bases from V and 6 bases from J, with 14 bases in between. The CDR3 has 16 residues. The CDR3 DNA reads as TGTGCCAGCAGCTTAGAGCCAAGGCGAAGCGCCGGGGAGCTGTTTTTT. This gives the protein CASSLEPRRSAGELFF. Complete variable domain (other parts from reference TRBV11-2 and TRBJ2-2): EAGVAQSPRYKIIEKRQSVAFWCNPISGHATLYWYQQILGQGPKLLIQFQNNGVVDDSQLPKDRFSAERLKGVDSTLKIQPAKLEDSAVYLCASSLEPRRSAGELFFGEGSRLTVL.

The genes are TRBV4-1 and TRBJ1-1; TRBD1 aligns across 9 bases. Germline V gene lookup returns CDR1 MGHRA and CDR2 YSYEKL. The CDR3 sequence is 16 residues long. The junction had 7 bases not matched to a gene; V was cut back by 0 bases and J by 5 bases. The DNA of the CDR3 is TGCGCCAGCAGCCAAGATGGGACAGGGTTGAGGACTGAAGCTTTCTTT. It encodes CASSQDGTGLRTEAFF.

This clonotype appeared a few times. The chain couples TRBV12-3 or TRBV12-4 to TRBJ2-7, with TRBD1 identical over 8 bases. V was clipped by 4 bases and J by 5 bases; unmatched bases: 10. This CDR3 contains 15 residues. CDR3 sequence reads: CASSSLGQGANEQYF. CDR3 bases: TGTGCCAGCAGTTCATTGGGTCAGGGGGCTAACGAGCAGTACTTC.

This clonotype occurred many times. The rearrangement joins TRBV20-1 to TRBJ1-2; no reliable D call. The length of the CDR3 is 15 residues. Germline loops: CDR1 DFQATT, CDR2 SNEGSKA (reference sequence). V shed 6 bases and J shed 1 base, with 18 bases lying between them. The CDR3 loop reads CSAALWGDFNYGYTF. DNA of the CDR3: TGCAGTGCCGCACTCTGGGGAGATTTTAACTATGGCTACACCTTC.

The chain joins TRBV4-3 to TRBJ2-5; 9 nucleotides agree with TRBD1. Trimming removed 2 bases from V and 5 bases from J; junction bases left unmatched: 6. Germline CDR1 and CDR2: LGHNA and YSLEER. The CDR3 runs to 15 residues. The CDR3: CASSQQRGQGETQYF. Here the CDR3 DNA reads TGCGCCAGCAGCCAACAACGAGGACAGGGGGAGACCCAGTACTTC.

This chain uses TRBV5-4 with TRBJ2-3, with D possibly called TRBD1 or TRBD2 (7 bases each). Per germline, CDR1 SGHNT and CDR2 YYREEE (reference sequence). This CDR3 region has 14 residues. Trimming took 5 bases from V and 0 from J, leaving 10 bases between them. The CDR3 DNA reads TGTGCCAGCAGAGCGGGACAGAGCACAGATACGCAGTATTTT. Translation: CASRAGQSTDTQYF.

This clonotype has only a few counts. This sequence joins TRBV9 and TRBJ1-4; possibly TRBD1 for D (5 bases). Germline V gene lookup returns CDR1 SGDLS and CDR2 YYNGEE. The CDR3 contains 14 residues. Trimming shortened V by 4 bases and J by 12 bases, and 19 bases separated the two germline ends. CDR3 sequence reads: CASSPEGRRGELFF. The CDR3 DNA follows: TGTGCCAGCAGCCCCGAGGGACGTAGGGGCGAACTGTTTTTT.

This clonotype came up a few times. This chain's CDR3 is CASSKWGSPTQNTEAFF. The CDR3 bases are TGTGCCAGCAGCAAATGGGGGAGCCCGACCCAGAACACTGAAGCTTTCTTT. J is TRBJ1-1 and V is TRBV11-2, with a possible D match to TRBD1 (5 bases). The CDR3 length is 17 residues. V was cut by 5 bases and J by 1 base, with 20 bases left in between. Germline V gene data show CDR1 as SGHAT and CDR2 as FQNNGV. Full variable domain (remainder filled in from reference TRBV11-2 and TRBJ1-1): EAGVAQSPRYKIIEKRQSVAFWCNPISGHATLYWYQQILGQGPKLLIQFQNNGVVDDSQLPKDRFSAERLKGVDSTLKIQPAKLEDSAVYLCASSKWGSPTQNTEAFFGQGTRLTVV.

The chain recombines TRBV7-2 with TRBJ2-2, with D perhaps TRBD1 (6 bases). Trimming took off 4 bases at V and 4 bases at J, with 10 bases between the two ends. This CDR3 is built from 14 residues. The germline V gene encodes CDR1 SGHTA and CDR2 FQGNSA. The CDR3 DNA is TGTGCCAGCAGCTCGGGACACTCCACCGGGGAGCTGTTTTTT. Translation: CASSSGHSTGELFF.

This clonotype came up a few times. This rearrangement joins TRBV4-3 to TRBJ1-2; D unresolved. Germline V CDR1 and CDR2: LGHNA, YSLEER. V was trimmed by 2 bases and J by 2 bases, leaving 15 bases between them. The CDR3 is made up of 16 amino acids. Here the CDR3 DNA reads TGCGCCAGCAGCCAAACATTCGGGCCCTGGAACTATGGCTACACCTTC. Translated: CASSQTFGPWNYGYTF.

About this clonotype itself: At one boundary the junction diverges from the germline segment, which might be a read error. The CDR3 spells CASSFGTNTGELIF. CDR3 bases: TGCGCCAGCAGCTTCGGGACAAACACCGGGGAGCTGATTTTT. The chain has TRBV5-1 and TRBJ2-2, with D possibly TRBD1 on 6 matching bases. This CDR3 contains 14 residues. The germline V gene encodes CDR1 SGHRS and CDR2 YFSETQ.

The rearrangement links TRBV20-1 to TRBJ2-3; 9 bases map to TRBD2. Per the germline V gene, CDR1 is DFQATT and CDR2 is SNEGSKA (reference sequence). The CDR3 length is 14 residues. V shed 5 bases, J shed 2 bases, and the junction held 5 bases outside the gene matches. CDR3 nucleotides: TGCAGTGCTCCTCTAGCGGGGAACACAGATACGCAGTATTTT. This gives the protein CSAPLAGNTDTQYF.

The chain uses TRBV6-5 and TRBJ2-7, with D hard to call. Germline values: CDR1 MNHEY, CDR2 SVGAGI. Trimming removed 0 bases from V and 2 bases from J, with 8 bases in between. The CDR3 is 14 amino acids. CDR3 amino acids: CASSYSRRTYEQYF. CDR3 coding DNA: TGTGCCAGCAGTTACTCAAGACGAACCTACGAGCAGTACTTC.

This clonotype was counted between two and nine times. J is TRBJ1-1 and V is TRBV10-3; 7 positions match TRBD1. Germline assignment: CDR1 ENHRY and CDR2 SYGVKD. J gave up 1 base and V 10 bases, and 6 bases lay outside the gene matches. The CDR3 is 13 amino acids. CDR3 bases: TGTGCCACCCGGGGGACAGAGAACACTGAAGCTTTCTTT. Protein: CATRGTENTEAFF.

The CDR3 here is CASSHGTDYTEAFF. Here the CDR3 DNA reads TGCGCCAGCAGCCACGGGACAGACTACACTGAAGCTTTCTTT. The rearrangement uses TRBV4-3 and TRBJ1-1; 7 bases are a match to TRBD1. Germline lookup yields CDR1 LGHNA and CDR2 YSLEER. This CDR3 contains 14 residues. With 3 bases clipped from V and 3 bases from J, the junction kept 4 bases outside the gene matches.

The V and J genes are TRBV3-1 and TRBJ1-6; unclear D gene. The V gene's germline CDR1 is LGHDT and CDR2 YNNKEL (reference sequence). V was clipped by 5 bases and J by 10 bases, with 9 bases between them. The CDR3 is 12 amino acids. CDR3 in amino acids: CASSNGRSPLHF. In DNA, the CDR3 is TGTGCCAGCAGCAACGGGCGGTCACCCCTCCACTTT.

This clonotype showed up many times. The chain combines TRBV4-1 with TRBJ2-3; D gene unclear. CDR1 and CDR2 from the germline V gene are MGHRA and YSYEKL. V lost 1 base to trimming and J lost 5 bases, with 4 bases between them. This CDR3 contains 12 residues. As DNA, the CDR3 is TGCGCCAGCAGCCAAGCGGGAGATACGCAGTATTTT. Encoded protein: CASSQAGDTQYF.

This clonotype was counted ten times or more. V usage is TRBV12-3 or TRBV12-4 and J usage is TRBJ1-2; 7 nucleotides agree with TRBD1. The CDR3 runs to 15 residues. The J segment lost 4 bases and the V segment lost 4 bases, leaving 9 bases of the junction unmatched. CDR3 in amino acids: CASSSPEGALYGYTF. The CDR3, as DNA: TGTGCCAGCAGTTCCCCAGAGGGGGCCCTCTATGGCTACACCTTC.

This chain joins TRBV11-2 and TRBJ2-6; 9 bases fit TRBD1. Trimming cost V 5 bases and J 3 bases; bases outside gene matches: 5. The CDR3 runs to 16 residues. CDR1 is SGHAT, CDR2 FQNNGV, per germline. The DNA of the CDR3 is TGTGCCAGCAGCCAACAGGGGGCGGGTGGGGCCAACGTCCTGACTTTC. It is translated as CASSQQGAGGANVLTF.

This clonotype was picked up a small number of times. The gene calls are TRBV27 and TRBJ2-7, with TRBD1 matching 8 bases. Trimming took 5 bases from V and 3 from J; bases not matched to a gene: 6. The CDR3 is 14 residues long. In germline, CDR1 is MNHEY, CDR2 SMNVEV (reference sequence). This CDR3 reads CASSPRTGHYEQYF. In nucleotides, the CDR3 is TGTGCCAGCAGTCCGAGGACAGGGCACTACGAGCAGTACTTC.

A note on this clonotype: Possible read error: a much larger clone is one base away. This chain links TRBV7-2 with TRBJ2-7; 8 bases are shared with TRBD2. This CDR3 contains 15 residues. Germline V CDR1 and CDR2: SGHTA, FQGNSA. Germline trimming cut 3 bases from V and 4 bases from J; bases unmatched to any gene: 8. In DNA form, the CDR3 reads TGTGCCAGCAGCTTTAGCCATAGCGGGGAATACGAGCAGTACGTC. This encodes CASSFSHSGEYEQYV.

This clonotype was detected only a few times. V is TRBV29-1 and J is TRBJ2-1, with 8 bases aligning to TRBD2. The length of the CDR3 is 14 residues. The trim removed 1 base at V and 4 bases at J, leaving 3 bases unmatched. Germline CDR1 reads SQVTM; CDR2 reads ANQGSEA. DNA for the CDR3: TGCAGCGTTGAAGTGGTAGCGGGGTACAATGAGCAGTTCTTC. Translation gives CSVEVVAGYNEQFF.